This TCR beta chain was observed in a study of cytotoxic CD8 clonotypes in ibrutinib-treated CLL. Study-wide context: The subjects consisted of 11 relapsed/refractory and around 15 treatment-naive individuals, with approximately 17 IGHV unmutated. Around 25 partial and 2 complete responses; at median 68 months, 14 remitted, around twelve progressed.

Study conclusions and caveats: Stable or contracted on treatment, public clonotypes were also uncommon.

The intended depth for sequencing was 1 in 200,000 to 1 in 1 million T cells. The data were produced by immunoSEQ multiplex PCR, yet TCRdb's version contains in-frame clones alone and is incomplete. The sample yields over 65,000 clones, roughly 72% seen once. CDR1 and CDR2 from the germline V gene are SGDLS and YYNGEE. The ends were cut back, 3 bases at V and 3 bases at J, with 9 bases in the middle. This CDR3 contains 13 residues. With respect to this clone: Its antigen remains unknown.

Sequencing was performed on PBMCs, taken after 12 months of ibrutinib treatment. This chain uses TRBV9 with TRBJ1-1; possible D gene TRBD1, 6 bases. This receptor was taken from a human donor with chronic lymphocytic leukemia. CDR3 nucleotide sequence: TGTGCCAGCAGCGCTAGGGGGTACACTGAAGCTTTCTTT. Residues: CASSARGYTEAFF.